This entry lists 19 T cell receptor beta chains sequenced from one sample in a study of technical replicates of blood from a handful of donors. Assay: immunoSEQ multiplex PCR; the TCRdb copy retains only in-frame clones and omits some. The sample includes about 97,000 clones, roughly 95% of them seen just once. Sequencing input: T cells isolated from PBMCs. The receptors stem from a human donor in good health.

This clone was counted a single time. The V call is TRBV19, the J call TRBJ2-3; maybe TRBD2 (5 bases). CDR1 is LNHDA, CDR2 SQIVND, per germline (reference sequence). Trimming took off 5 bases at V and 2 bases at J, with 8 bases between the two ends. There are 13 residues in the CDR3. The CDR3 DNA reads TGTGCCAGTAGTGAGGGCTCCACAGATACGCAGTATTTT. Translated, it gives CASSEGSTDTQYF.

This chain joins TRBV7-6 and TRBJ1-1; the match to TRBD1 covers 8 bases. The CDR3 extends over 16 amino acids. J lost 1 base, V lost 5 bases, and 9 bases had no gene match. Germline lookup yields CDR1 SGHVS and CDR2 FNYEAQ. CDR3 DNA: TGTGCCAGCAGCCCGTTCAGGACAGGGCCGAACACTGAAGCTTTCTTT. It yields the protein CASSPFRTGPNTEAFF.

The J gene is TRBJ2-5, the V gene TRBV5-6; 7 bases are shared with TRBD1. J lost 2 bases, V lost 0 bases, and 4 bases had no gene match. CDR1 and CDR2 from the germline V gene are SGHDT and YYEEEE. The CDR3 is made up of 15 amino acids. CDR3 in DNA: TGTGCCAGCAGCTTGGCCCTGACAGGGCAAGAGACCCAGTACTTC. Translation: CASSLALTGQETQYF.

In this sample, this clone turned up once. The CDR3 DNA follows: TGTGCCAGCAGCTCGTACGCAGGGGAGGGACAGCCCCAGCATTTT. It yields the protein CASSSYAGEGQPQHF. The V call is TRBV7-9, the J call TRBJ1-5, with a possible D match to TRBD1 (6 bases). The germline V gene encodes CDR1 SEHNR and CDR2 FQNEAQ (reference sequence). With 4 bases removed from V and 7 bases from J, the gap between germline ends came to 17 bases. The CDR3 covers 15 residues.

This chain joins TRBV19 and TRBJ1-3; the match to TRBD1 covers 8 bases. CDR1 and CDR2 (germline): LNHDA, SQIVND (reference sequence). After removal of 7 bases from V and 0 bases from J, the junction contained 8 bases not matched to a gene. The CDR3 runs to 16 residues. For the CDR3, the DNA is TGTGCCAGTACTCGACAGGGGTTTGTCTCTGGAAACACCATATATTTT. It yields the protein CASTRQGFVSGNTIYF.

CDR3 DNA sequence: TGTGCCAGCAGCGTTTTGAGTCCCACTGAAGCTTTCTTT. Encoded protein: CASSVLSPTEAFF. V is TRBV28 and J is TRBJ1-1; the D is unclear. CDR3 length: 13 amino acids. Germline CDR1 is MDHEN and CDR2 is SYDVKM. The V end was cut by 6 bases, the J end by 4 bases, with 12 bases between.

This chain connects TRBV6-1 to TRBJ2-7; perhaps TRBD2 as D (7 bases). Trimming stripped 7 bases from V and 7 bases from J, with 20 bases between. The germline gives CDR1 MNHNS, CDR2 SASEGT. This CDR3 is 14 amino acids long. CDR3 in amino acids: CASTGTTATGEQYF. The CDR3 coding sequence is TGTGCCAGCACAGGGACTACAGCCACAGGGGAGCAGTACTTC.

This chain connects TRBV7-8 to TRBJ2-7; D ambiguous. V gave up 6 bases and J gave up 6 bases, with 15 bases separating them. The CDR3 consists of 13 residues. In germline, CDR1 is SGHVS, CDR2 FQNEAQ. CDR3 nucleotides: TGTGCCAGCAGAGGAACTACAACGTCCGAGCAGTACTTC. Translation: CASRGTTTSEQYF.

The chain has TRBV5-6 and TRBJ1-1, with D unclear. Looked up from germline, CDR1 is SGHDT and CDR2 is YYEEEE. Trimming cost V 4 bases and J 10 bases, with 17 bases left between them. The CDR3 is made up of 13 amino acids. The chain's CDR3 is CASSLTWTGRAFF. CDR3 sequence (DNA): TGTGCCAGCAGCCTTACTTGGACCGGGAGAGCTTTCTTT.

The V call is TRBV2, the J call TRBJ2-7; D perhaps matches TRBD2 (6 bases). This CDR3 is built from 15 residues. Germline lookup yields CDR1 SNHLY and CDR2 FYNNEI. V was cut by 1 base and J by 1 base, with 11 bases left in between. CDR3 bases: TGTGCCAGCAGTGAAGGGGGGGTGCCTTCCTACGAGCAGTACTTC. It yields the protein CASSEGGVPSYEQYF.

The rearrangement joins TRBV6-1 to TRBJ2-7, with 7 bases matching TRBD1. Trimming removed 6 bases from V and 0 bases from J; junction bases left unmatched: 5. The germline gives CDR1 MNHNS, CDR2 SASEGT. The CDR3 runs 14 residues. The CDR3 loop reads CASRAGTVSYEQYF. The CDR3 nucleotides are TGTGCCAGCAGGGCCGGGACAGTCTCCTACGAGCAGTACTTC.

V is TRBV19 and J is TRBJ1-2, with D tentatively TRBD1 (6 bases). The CDR3 covers 15 residues. Germline V gene sequence: CDR1 LNHDA, CDR2 SQIVND (reference sequence). Deletions cut 5 bases from V and 8 bases from J, with 21 bases between. The CDR3 sequence: CASSPVSTGDKGYTF. CDR3 nucleotide sequence: TGTGCCAGTAGTCCAGTTTCGACAGGTGATAAAGGCTACACCTTC. The full variable domain, in which reference TRBV19 and TRBJ1-2 provide the parts outside the CDR3, is DGGITQSPKYLFRKEGQNVTLSCEQNLNHDAMYWYRQDPGQGLRLIYYSQIVNDFQKGDIAEGYSVSREKKESFPLTVTSAQKNPTAFYLCASSPVSTGDKGYTFGSGTRLTVV.

The chain joins TRBV19 to TRBJ2-7; 13 positions agree with TRBD2. CDR1 LNHDA and CDR2 SQIVND come from the germline V gene (reference sequence). This CDR3 contains 13 residues. Trimming cost V 6 bases and J 10 bases; bases outside gene matches: 6. This chain's CDR3 is CASRKGLAGEQYF. CDR3 DNA sequence: TGTGCCAGTAGGAAAGGACTAGCGGGAGAACAGTACTTC.

This clone was detected once. This chain joins TRBV7-9 and TRBJ1-4; 7 positions agree with TRBD1. Germline-derived CDR1 and CDR2 are SEHNR and FQNEAQ (reference sequence). Trimming cost V 0 bases and J 3 bases; bases outside gene matches: 10. CDR3 size: 18 residues. In nucleotides, the CDR3 is TGTGCCAGCAGCTTAGCTAAGACAGGGAGGCGACCTAATGAAAAACTGTTTTTT. Protein: CASSLAKTGRRPNEKLFF.

This chain uses TRBV7-8 with TRBJ2-3, with a tentative D call TRBD1 (6 bases). CDR1 is SGHVS, CDR2 FQNEAQ, per germline. Trimming removed 1 base from V and 4 bases from J, with 18 bases in between. The length of the CDR3 is 17 residues. The CDR3 nucleotides are TGTGCCAGCAGCTTAGGGGCCTACAGGGACCGCGCAGATACGCAGTATTTT. It codes for CASSLGAYRDRADTQYF.

The rearrangement joins TRBV9 to TRBJ1-3; TRBD1 matches at 7 bases. In germline, CDR1 is SGDLS, CDR2 YYNGEE. Trimming at V came to 4 bases and at J to 0 bases, leaving 4 bases not matched to a gene. This CDR3 comprises 15 residues. Here the CDR3 DNA reads TGTGCCAGCAGCCCGACAGGGTTCTCTGGAAACACCATATATTTT. It codes for CASSPTGFSGNTIYF.

The chain recombines TRBV5-5 with TRBJ2-3; tentative D call: TRBD1 (5 bases). The germline V and J ends were trimmed by 0 bases and 5 bases, with 10 bases remaining between them. The CDR3 totals 14 residues. Germline CDR1 reads SGHKS; CDR2 reads YYEKEE (reference sequence). The CDR3 here is CASSLGRVGDTQYF. As DNA, the CDR3 is TGTGCCAGCAGCTTGGGCAGGGTTGGAGATACGCAGTATTTT.

The CDR3 protein is CASGDRGTDTQYF. Written as DNA, the CDR3 is TGTGCCAGCGGGGACAGGGGCACAGATACGCAGTATTTT. This chain connects TRBV13 to TRBJ2-3; TRBD1 matches at 9 bases. The CDR3 loop spans 13 amino acids. Germline-derived CDR1 and CDR2 are PRHDT and FYEKMQ (reference sequence). V lost 8 bases, J lost 1 base, and 1 base stayed unmatched. Full variable domain (rest looked up from reference TRBV13 and TRBJ2-3): AAGVIQSPRHLIKEKRETATLKCYPIPRHDTVYWYQQGPGQDPQFLISFYEKMQSDKGSIPDRFSAQQFSDYHSELNMSSLELGDSALYFCASGDRGTDTQYFGPGTRLTVL.

The chain combines TRBV4-2 with TRBJ2-1, with 12 bases lining up with TRBD2. Unmatched junction bases numbered 9, after V lost 0 bases and J lost 9 bases. The length of the CDR3 is 17 residues. Per germline, CDR1 LGHNA and CDR2 YNFKEQ. The CDR3 DNA follows: TGTGCCAGCAGCCAAGACTCTAGCGGGGGGGCCAGCGGTGAGCAGTTCTTC. It is translated as CASSQDSSGGASGEQFF.